This section outlines one T cell receptor beta chain sequence together with its context. The antigen remains unidentified. This entry belongs to a study of T cells expressing NK-cell markers. The CDR3 runs 13 residues. Germline lookup yields CDR1 DFQATT and CDR2 SNEGSKA (reference sequence). TCR beta libraries carry UMIs added by 5'RACE template switching. TCRdb re-called the 5' RACE reads, yielding one record per CDR3 amino acid sequence without DNA. The sample totals hundreds of thousands of distinct CDR3 sequences. Study findings and constraints: Similarly, these clonotypes led the CD3+CD56-NKG2C+ fraction as well in a handful of donors.

The chain combines TRBV20-1 with TRBJ2-5; the TCRdb D gene call, TRBD1, has no DNA to confirm it. This TCR derives from a woman between 18 and 69 years old in good health. Specimen: blood T cells: a sorted CD56 or NKG2C T cell subset, CD4+ or CD8+ T cells, or bulk PBMC T cells (not recorded which). CDR3: CSARPVVQETQYF.